A selection of T cell receptor beta chains follows, all from one sample in a study of shared clonotypes between healthy human individuals. Using immunoSEQ multiplex PCR, the repertoire was profiled, and TCRdb retains in-frame clones only, with some absent. In the table there are around 1.1 million clones, roughly 77% of which are singletons. Input material: memory CD4+ T cells from PBMCs. The receptors here all came from a young man in good health. Some clones in this sample may be carry-over from other donors' samples. Both conserved end residues are part of each CDR3. D genes are given only for firm matches. Expanded clones get a size class; other rows say once, few or many, or leave the size out.

V gene	D gene	clone size	J gene	CDR3 protein	CDR3 DNA
TRBV9	TRBD2	-	TRBJ2-5	CASSVAGASETQYF	TGTGCCAGCAGCGTTGCGGGAGCGAGTGAGACCCAGTACTTC
TRBV18	-	-	TRBJ1-5	CASSPGRESGQPQHF	TGTGCCAGCTCACCTGGGCGGGAGTCCGGTCAGCCCCAGCATTTT
TRBV6-5	-	-	TRBJ1-1	CAISASDAPTEAFF	TGTGCCATCAGTGCCTCGGACGCCCCCACTGAAGCTTTCTTT
TRBV9	-	-	TRBJ2-7	CASSVPGRDEQYF	TGTGCCAGCAGCGTACCCGGCAGGGACGAGCAGTACTTC
TRBV6-4	TRBD1	-	TRBJ1-2	CASSDSKAGQFMRYTF	TGTGCCAGCAGTGACTCGAAGGCGGGACAGTTTATGCGCTACACCTTC
TRBV7-8	TRBD1	-	TRBJ1-2	CASSSRDRKYGYTF	TGTGCCAGCAGCTCGAGGGACAGAAAATATGGCTACACCTTC
TRBV5-1	-	-	TRBJ1-3	CASGLGNTIYF	TGCGCCAGCGGCCTGGGAAACACCATATATTTT
TRBV20-1	-	-	TRBJ2-1	CSAFEANEQFF	TGCAGTGCCTTCGAAGCCAATGAGCAGTTCTTC
TRBV5-1	-	-	TRBJ1-2	CASSLGHPEDSYTF	TGCGCCAGCAGCCTGGGACACCCAGAGGATAGCTACACCTTC
TRBV28	-	-	TRBJ2-1	CASSFSGGIGSYNEQFF	TGTGCCAGCAGTTTTTCCGGGGGCATTGGCTCCTACAATGAGCAGTTCTTC
TRBV30	TRBD2	-	TRBJ2-5	CAWSRDRGVETQYF	TGTGCCTGGAGCCGGGACCGGGGGGTGGAGACCCAGTACTTC
TRBV18	TRBD1	-	TRBJ2-7	CASSLGQGYEQYF	TGTGCCAGCTCACTAGGACAGGGCTACGAGCAGTACTTC
TRBV10-1	TRBD2	few	TRBJ2-2	CASSTSGVGELFF	TGCGCCAGCAGTACTAGCGGAGTCGGGGAGCTGTTTTTT
TRBV7-2	-	few	TRBJ1-5	CASSKDQDQPQHF	TGTGCCAGCAGCAAGGATCAGGATCAGCCCCAGCATTTT
TRBV7-3	TRBD1	-	TRBJ2-5	CASSLQTGPQETQYF	TGTGCCAGCAGCTTACAGACAGGGCCGCAAGAGACCCAGTACTTC
TRBV5-1	-	few	TRBJ2-2	CASSWTAYTGELFF	TGCGCCAGCAGCTGGACGGCTTACACCGGGGAGCTGTTTTTT
TRBV2	-	-	TRBJ2-2	CASSVEGAGTGELFF	TGTGCCAGCAGTGTAGAGGGAGCGGGCACCGGGGAGCTGTTTTTT
TRBV2	TRBD1	-	TRBJ2-5	CASSRPGTVQETQYF	TGTGCCAGCAGTCGACCCGGGACAGTACAAGAGACCCAGTACTTC
TRBV11-3	-	many	TRBJ2-1	CASSPKAGTYNEQFF	TGTGCCAGCAGCCCCAAAGCGGGCACCTACAATGAGCAGTTCTTC
TRBV10-2	TRBD2	few	TRBJ2-1	CASSVLAGRSEQFF	TGCGCCAGCAGTGTGTTAGCGGGACGAAGTGAGCAGTTCTTC
TRBV9	TRBD2	-	TRBJ2-5	CASSGGFNAGLKTQYF	TGTGCCAGCAGCGGGGGGTTCAATGCGGGACTAAAGACCCAGTACTTC
TRBV5-1	-	many	TRBJ2-1	CASSGTRALSSYNEQFF	TGCGCCAGCAGCGGGACAAGGGCCCTCAGCTCCTACAATGAGCAGTTCTTC
TRBV4-1	TRBD1	-	TRBJ2-7	CASRRTGEPAYEQYF	TGCGCCAGCAGGCGGACAGGGGAACCAGCCTACGAGCAGTACTTC
TRBV27	TRBD1	-	TRBJ2-5	CASRPYLGQGDETQYF	TGTGCCAGCAGACCTTACCTGGGACAGGGAGATGAGACCCAGTACTTC
TRBV2	-	-	TRBJ2-6	CASVPRRRSGANVLTF	TGTGCCAGCGTCCCCCGGAGGCGCTCTGGGGCCAACGTCCTGACTTTC